A single sample gave rise to the 23 T cell receptor beta chains below, sequenced in a study of blood T cell repertoires in COVID-19. Profiling relied on immunoSEQ multiplex PCR, and the TCRdb table lists in-frame clones only, not all of them. The table shows over 75,000 clones, with roughly 83% occurring only once. Sequencing was carried out using peripheral blood. These receptors all come from a human donor in a cohort sampled during active COVID-19.

The chain links TRBV7-2 to TRBJ2-5, with 8 bases aligning to TRBD2. This CDR3 comprises 15 residues. Germline assignment: CDR1 SGHTA and CDR2 FQGNSA. V shed 3 bases, J shed 2 bases, and the junction held 5 bases outside the gene matches. This CDR3 is CASSFASSGQETQYF. DNA for the CDR3: TGTGCCAGCAGCTTCGCATCTAGCGGGCAAGAGACCCAGTACTTC.

The chain carries TRBV4-2 and TRBJ2-5, with TRBD2 identical over 8 bases. Germline lookup yields CDR1 LGHNA and CDR2 YNFKEQ. This CDR3 comprises 17 residues. Losses at the gene ends were 0 bases for V and 2 bases for J; bases not matched to a gene: 8. The CDR3 region is CASSQDLGSGKQETQYF. The CDR3 bases are TGTGCCAGCAGCCAAGATCTAGGTAGCGGGAAGCAAGAGACCCAGTACTTC.

The chain combines TRBV5-1 with TRBJ2-7; D is perhaps TRBD1 (6 bases). The CDR3 is made up of 15 amino acids. V shed 4 bases and J shed 3 bases, with 17 bases lying between them. CDR1 is SGHRS and CDR2 is YFSETQ in the germline V gene. CDR3 in DNA: TGCGCCAGCAGCCCCGAAGGACAGCATCTCTACGAGCAGTACTTC. Translating it yields CASSPEGQHLYEQYF.

CDR3: CASSKNENQPQHF. Here the CDR3 DNA reads TGTGCCAGCAGTAAGAACGAGAATCAGCCCCAGCATTTT. J is TRBJ1-5 and V is TRBV2, with D unresolved. This CDR3 has 13 amino acids. Germline V gene lookup returns CDR1 SNHLY and CDR2 FYNNEI. With 5 bases removed from V and 4 bases from J, the gap between germline ends came to 9 bases.

The rearrangement joins TRBV7-9 to TRBJ1-4; possible D gene TRBD1, 6 bases. The CDR3 totals 16 residues. V lost 5 bases and J 6 bases, leaving 19 bases between the germline ends. Germline V gives CDR1 SEHNR, CDR2 FQNEAQ (reference sequence). The CDR3 loop is CASSQGRGRYDEKLFF. CDR3 bases: TGTGCCAGCAGCCAAGGCAGGGGAAGGTACGATGAAAAACTGTTTTTT.

This chain's CDR3 is CSARGDSEQFF. CDR3 nucleotide sequence: TGCAGTGCTAGAGGCGACAGTGAGCAGTTCTTC. The rearrangement uses TRBV20-1 and TRBJ2-1; a possible D gene is TRBD1 (5 bases). The CDR3 length is 11 residues. With 1 base removed from V and 9 bases from J, the gap between germline ends came to 7 bases. CDR1 is DFQATT, CDR2 SNEGSKA, per germline (reference sequence).

The chain has TRBV6-5 and TRBJ1-6; 8 nucleotides agree with TRBD1. Germline V gene data show CDR1 as MNHEY and CDR2 as SVGAGI. V lost 4 bases to trimming and J lost 9 bases; unmatched junction nucleotides: 5. This CDR3 region has 14 residues. CDR3 amino acids: CASSSGQGSSPLHF. DNA for the CDR3: TGTGCCAGCAGTTCTGGACAGGGAAGTTCACCCCTCCACTTT.

The chain is built from TRBV7-9 and TRBJ2-2; 7 nucleotides align to TRBD2. V was pared by 5 bases and J by 6 bases, with 15 bases of the junction left unmatched. This CDR3 is built from 17 residues. Germline CDR1 reads SEHNR; CDR2 reads FQNEAQ (reference sequence). The CDR3 bases are TGTGCCAGCAGCCCATGGGGCGGGAGCGGAAAGGCCGGGGAGCTGTTTTTT. Its translation: CASSPWGGSGKAGELFF.

The chain has TRBV5-5 and TRBJ2-2, with 7 nucleotides matching TRBD2. Germline V gene data show CDR1 as SGHKS and CDR2 as YYEKEE (reference sequence). J gave up 6 bases and V 1 base, and 3 bases lay outside the gene matches. CDR3 size: 14 residues. The CDR3: CASSLSAGSGELFF. Written as DNA, the CDR3 is TGTGCCAGCAGCTTGTCAGCGGGATCCGGGGAGCTGTTTTTT.

The chain is built from TRBV6-1 and TRBJ2-7, with 9 bases lining up with TRBD2. Germline V lookup: CDR1 MNHNS, CDR2 SASEGT. The junction had 5 bases not matched to a gene; V was cut back by 3 bases and J by 2 bases. The CDR3 contains 15 residues. This CDR3 reads CASSDLGGRAYEQYF. The CDR3 DNA reads TGTGCCAGCAGTGATTTAGGCGGGAGGGCCTACGAGCAGTACTTC.

The chain is built from TRBV19 and TRBJ1-5; D ambiguous. The CDR3 length is 15 residues. The germline V gene has CDR1 LNHDA and CDR2 SQIVND (reference sequence). The V and J ends lost 9 bases and 7 bases respectively, with 22 bases between them. The CDR3 reads CASQRTRVSGQPQHF. The CDR3, as DNA: TGTGCCAGCCAACGTACGCGGGTGAGTGGGCAGCCCCAGCATTTT.

J is TRBJ2-3 and V is TRBV6-1, with TRBD2 matching 8 bases. CDR3 length: 17 residues. V lost 0 bases, J lost 1 base, and 6 bases stayed unmatched. Germline CDR1 MNHNS, CDR2 SASEGT. The CDR3: CASSEAGHSGGTDTQYF. In nucleotides, the CDR3 is TGTGCCAGCAGTGAAGCGGGACATAGCGGGGGCACAGATACGCAGTATTTT.

The chain employs TRBV12-3 or TRBV12-4 and TRBJ2-2; tentatively, D is TRBD1 (5 bases). CDR3 length: 10 amino acids. The V end was cut by 9 bases, the J end by 8 bases, with 7 bases between. The DNA for the CDR3 is TGTGCCAGTAGGGGTGGGGAGCTGTTTTTT. Its translation is CASRGGELFF.

The genes are TRBV7-3 and TRBJ2-3; a weak D match, TRBD2 (6 bases). The CDR3 runs 15 residues. Trimming left V 1 base short and J 6 bases short, with 14 bases between. Per germline, CDR1 SGHTA and CDR2 FQGTGA. The CDR3 region is CASSLNGRVSDTQYF. The CDR3 coding sequence is TGTGCCAGCAGCTTAAACGGGAGAGTATCCGATACGCAGTATTTT.

The chain employs TRBV7-6 and TRBJ2-3, with a possible D match to TRBD1 (5 bases). The CDR3 contains 15 residues. V dropped 1 base and J dropped 2 bases, with 10 bases sitting between them. CDR1 is SGHVS, CDR2 FNYEAQ, per germline. The chain's CDR3 is CASSLEDKPTDTQYF. CDR3 nucleotide sequence: TGTGCCAGCAGCTTAGAGGACAAGCCCACAGATACGCAGTATTTT.

The chain's CDR3 is CASSLFGSSYNEQFF. The CDR3 region has the DNA TGTGCCAGCAGCTTATTCGGTAGCTCCTACAATGAGCAGTTCTTC. The rearrangement links TRBV7-2 to TRBJ2-1; D not resolved. This CDR3 spans 15 amino acids. Trimming removed 2 bases from V and 0 bases from J, with 8 bases in between. CDR1 is SGHTA and CDR2 is FQGNSA in the germline V gene.

This rearrangement joins TRBV27 to TRBJ2-7; 7 bases align to TRBD1. With V trimmed by 5 bases and J by 1 base, 8 bases remained unmatched. The length of the CDR3 is 15 residues. Germline loops: CDR1 MNHEY, CDR2 SMNVEV (reference sequence). CDR3 coding DNA: TGTGCCAGCAGTGCACGACAGGGTAGTTCCTACGAGCAGTACTTC. Protein product: CASSARQGSSYEQYF.

The chain links TRBV5-1 to TRBJ2-3; 8 positions agree with TRBD2. The trim removed 0 bases at V and 4 bases at J, leaving 10 bases unmatched. CDR3 length: 17 amino acids. Germline-derived CDR1 and CDR2 are SGHRS and YFSETQ. DNA for the CDR3: TGCGCCAGCAGCTTGGTTGGAGGACTAGCTAGCGCAGATACGCAGTATTTT. This codes for CASSLVGGLASADTQYF.

The J gene is TRBJ2-1, the V gene TRBV2, with 15 bases aligning to TRBD2. Germline V CDR1 and CDR2: SNHLY, FYNNEI. V shed 9 bases, J shed 6 bases, and the junction held 9 bases outside the gene matches. The CDR3 sequence is 16 residues long. The CDR3 protein is CASKEGLAGGLNEQFF. CDR3 sequence (DNA): TGTGCCAGTAAGGAAGGACTAGCGGGAGGGCTCAATGAGCAGTTCTTC.

The V gene is TRBV7-8, the J gene TRBJ1-1; no firm D call. This CDR3 is 14 amino acids long. V was trimmed by 5 bases and J by 1 base, leaving 11 bases between them. Germline CDR1 and CDR2: SGHVS and FQNEAQ. The CDR3 DNA reads as TGTGCCAGCAGCCCAAATCAGGCGAACACTGAAGCTTTCTTT. This gives the protein CASSPNQANTEAFF.

The CDR3 region has the DNA TGTGCCAGCAGCCAAGCCGGGACATGGACGTTTAGCTACACCTTC. Translated, it gives CASSQAGTWTFSYTF. The chain carries TRBV14 and TRBJ1-2, with D tentatively TRBD1 (6 bases). This CDR3 spans 15 amino acids. Trimming took off 1 base at V and 9 bases at J, with 18 bases between the two ends. Per the germline V gene, CDR1 is SGHDN and CDR2 is FVKESK.

The chain carries TRBV7-8 and TRBJ2-1; tentatively, D is TRBD1 (6 bases). The germline CDR1 and CDR2 sequences are SGHVS and FQNEAQ. The CDR3 consists of 15 residues. The V and J ends lost 3 bases and 4 bases respectively, with 13 bases between them. The DNA for the CDR3 is TGTGCCAGCAGCTTCGGTGCAGGGGATTACAATGAGCAGTTCTTC. Translation: CASSFGAGDYNEQFF.

The chain links TRBV6-2 or TRBV6-3 to TRBJ2-4, with a possible D match to TRBD2 (6 bases). The ends were cut back, 2 bases at V and 8 bases at J, with 13 bases in the middle. CDR1 is MNHEY and CDR2 is SVGEGT in the germline V gene. This CDR3 has 14 amino acids. The CDR3 reads CASSYLLGGDIQYF. The CDR3 DNA is TGTGCCAGCAGTTACCTACTAGGAGGGGACATTCAGTACTTC.